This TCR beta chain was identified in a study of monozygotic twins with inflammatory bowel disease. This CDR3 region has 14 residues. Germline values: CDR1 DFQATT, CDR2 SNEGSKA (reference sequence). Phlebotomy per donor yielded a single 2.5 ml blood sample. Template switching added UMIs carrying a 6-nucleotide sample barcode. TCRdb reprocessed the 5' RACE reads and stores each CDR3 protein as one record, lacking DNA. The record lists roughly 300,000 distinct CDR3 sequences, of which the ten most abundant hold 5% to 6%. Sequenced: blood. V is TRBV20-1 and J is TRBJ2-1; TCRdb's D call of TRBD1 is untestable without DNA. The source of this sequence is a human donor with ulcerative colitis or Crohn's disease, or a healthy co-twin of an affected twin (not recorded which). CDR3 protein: CSAKHGTGKDEQFF.